This is a list of T cell receptor beta chains from one sample in a study of blood T cell repertoires in COVID-19. Profiled with immunoSEQ multiplex PCR; TCRdb holds only in-frame clones, not every one. The sample comprises tens of thousands of clones, 70% to 90% of which are singletons, and under 4.5% rests with the top ten. The material sequenced was peripheral blood. The receptors come from a human donor in a cohort sampled during active COVID-19. Both conserved end residues are part of each CDR3. D genes are given only for firm matches. The size entry is marked missing in some rows and otherwise reads once, few, many or a size class.

abundance	v_gene	d_gene	j_gene	CDR3nt	CDR3aa
-	TRBV28	TRBD2	TRBJ2-1	TGTGCCAGCAGTATTATAGCGGGAGGGGCCAATGAGCAGTTCTTC	CASSIIAGGANEQFF
-	TRBV19	-	TRBJ2-1	TGTGCCAGTAAGCCTAGCAGTCGGAGTACCTACAATGAGCAGTTCTTC	CASKPSSRSTYNEQFF
-	TRBV7-9	-	TRBJ2-5	TGTGCCAGCAGCAGGGGACTGCAAGAGACCCAGTACTTC	CASSRGLQETQYF
once	TRBV6-5	TRBD2	TRBJ2-7	TGTGCCAGCAGTTACGCTAGCGGGAGGTTCAGCGAGCAGTACTTC	CASSYASGRFSEQYF
-	TRBV7-9	-	TRBJ1-3	TGTGCCAGCAGCTTCGGGGGAAACACCATATATTTT	CASSFGGNTIYF
-	TRBV4-1	TRBD2	TRBJ2-1	TGCGCCAGCAGCCAAGCGCCCGGACTAGCGGGAGAAGAGCAGTTCTTC	CASSQAPGLAGEEQFF
-	TRBV21-1	-	TRBJ2-1	TGTGCCAGCAGCCGTGACAGGGGTGTGGGGAATGAGCAGTTCTTC	CASSRDRGVGNEQFF
-	TRBV7-6	TRBD2	TRBJ2-7	TGTGCCAGCAGCCGGACTAGCGGGTTTTCCTACGAGCAGTACTTC	CASSRTSGFSYEQYF
once	TRBV4-3	-	TRBJ1-1	TGCGCCAGCAGCCAAGAGACAGACATGAACACTGAAGCTTTCTTT	CASSQETDMNTEAFF
-	TRBV7-2	TRBD2	TRBJ2-1	TGTGCCAGCAGCTTAAAAATGGCGGGCCGGGAGGGGGGTGAGCAGTTCTTC	CASSLKMAGREGGEQFF
-	TRBV28	-	TRBJ1-2	TGTGCCAGCAGCCCGGACTGGGCTAACTATGGCTACACCTTC	CASSPDWANYGYTF
-	TRBV7-9	TRBD1	TRBJ1-2	TGTGCCAGCAGCTCGACAGGGAAGTTGGGCTACACCTTC	CASSSTGKLGYTF